The 32 T cell receptor beta chains in this list originate from one sample, sequenced in a study of blood T cells in healthy people across ages. PCR was performed a second time for roughly 7 to 11 cycles using a sample-barcoded 5' primer and a J-beta primer mix. TCRdb processed the 5' RACE reads anew with MiXCR; each CDR3 protein has one entry. The table has 900,000 to 950,000 distinct CDR3 sequences, under 35% seen once. These same data were also listed under a study on T cells of mothers and their children.

What was sequenced was blood. These receptors were collected from a woman in her 40s in good health.

This clonotype has ten or more counts. J is TRBJ2-3 and V is TRBV29-1; D is undetermined. Germline V gene lookup returns CDR1 SQVTM and CDR2 ANQGSEA. This CDR3 is built from 13 residues. Trimming removed 5 bases from V and 0 bases from J, with 9 bases in between. The chain's CDR3 is CSVYASSTDTQYF. CDR3 nucleotide sequence: TGCAGCGTTTATGCATCTAGCACAGATACGCAGTATTTT.

This clonotype appeared many times. This sequence joins TRBV20-1 and TRBJ2-7, with a possible D match to TRBD2 (7 bases). CDR1 DFQATT and CDR2 SNEGSKA come from the germline V gene (reference sequence). V lost 7 bases, J lost 2 bases, and 15 bases lay in between. The CDR3 contains 13 residues. The CDR3 region is CSGGGTNPYEQYF. CDR3 coding DNA: TGCAGTGGGGGGGGCACCAACCCCTACGAGCAGTACTTC.

In this sample, this clonotype turned up a few times. This rearrangement joins TRBV28 to TRBJ1-4, with 9 bases lining up with TRBD1. The CDR3 contains 12 residues. V gave up 5 bases and J gave up 13 bases; unmatched junction bases: 5. Germline assignment: CDR1 MDHEN and CDR2 SYDVKM. The CDR3 region has the DNA TGTGCCAGCAGTGAAGAGGACAGGGGACTGTTTTTT. It specifies CASSEEDRGLFF.

The table lists this clonotype with many counts. The rearrangement links TRBV7-2 to TRBJ2-5, with D possibly being TRBD1 (5 bases). In germline, CDR1 is SGHTA, CDR2 FQGNSA. The CDR3 contains 14 residues. With 5 bases removed from V and 2 bases from J, the gap between germline ends came to 12 bases. This CDR3 is CASSPRRQQETQYF. The CDR3 DNA reads TGTGCCAGCAGCCCCCGGAGACAGCAAGAGACCCAGTACTTC.

This clonotype was observed a handful of times. The chain is built from TRBV28 and TRBJ1-1, with D possibly TRBD1 on 6 matching bases. From germline, CDR1 is MDHEN and CDR2 SYDVKM. The V and J ends lost 3 bases and 1 base respectively, with 9 bases between them. This CDR3 contains 14 residues. The CDR3 reads CASSLAGENTEAFF. In DNA, the CDR3 is TGTGCCAGCAGTTTGGCAGGGGAGAACACTGAAGCTTTCTTT.

This chain uses TRBV7-2 with TRBJ1-2; maybe TRBD1 (5 bases). V lost 1 base, J lost 3 bases, and 12 bases lay in between. Germline loops: CDR1 SGHTA, CDR2 FQGNSA. CDR3 size: 15 residues. For the CDR3, the DNA is TGTGCCAGCAGCTTAGTAGGGGCATTGGACTATGGCTACACCTTC. Its translation: CASSLVGALDYGYTF.

This clonotype was seen ten or more times. The J gene is TRBJ2-5, the V gene TRBV29-1, with a possible D match to TRBD1 (5 bases). The V end was cut by 3 bases, the J end by 2 bases, with 13 bases between. CDR3 length: 14 residues. CDR1 and CDR2 from the germline V gene are SQVTM and ANQGSEA. CDR3 loop: CSVDFRATQETQYF. DNA of the CDR3: TGCAGCGTTGATTTCAGGGCTACTCAAGAGACCCAGTACTTC.

This clonotype was observed a handful of times. The chain is built from TRBV11-2 and TRBJ2-3, with no clear D. Germline V lookup: CDR1 SGHAT, CDR2 FQNNGV. This CDR3 is built from 14 residues. Trimming shortened V by 4 bases and J by 2 bases, and 10 bases separated the two germline ends. CDR3 sequence (DNA): TGTGCCAGCAGCTATAACGGATACACAGATACGCAGTATTTT. The encoded protein is CASSYNGYTDTQYF.

The chain uses TRBV5-1 and TRBJ1-6; D is unclear. The V gene lost 0 bases and the J gene lost 7 bases, with 11 bases spanning the gap. The V gene's germline CDR1 is SGHRS and CDR2 YFSETQ. CDR3 size: 15 residues. CDR3 loop: CASSLEVLLNSPLHF. CDR3 bases: TGCGCCAGCAGCTTGGAGGTACTTCTAAATTCACCCCTCCACTTT. The entire variable domain, with the rest obtained from reference TRBV5-1 and TRBJ1-6, is as follows: KAGVTQTPRYLIKTRGQQVTLSCSPISGHRSVSWYQQTPGQGLQFLFEYFSETQRNKGNFPGRFSGRQFSNSRSEMNVSTLELGDSALYLCASSLEVLLNSPLHFGNGTRLTVT.

In its sample, this clonotype was seen a few times. The chain uses TRBV12-3 or TRBV12-4 and TRBJ2-5; 9 positions agree with TRBD1. The CDR3 totals 14 residues. V shed 8 bases, J shed 11 bases, and the junction held 15 bases outside the gene matches. The CDR3 loop is CASAQQGARDEQYF. The DNA of the CDR3 is TGTGCCAGCGCACAACAGGGGGCGCGCGATGAGCAGTACTTC.

The chain is built from TRBV20-1 and TRBJ1-2, with D uncertain. The germline V and J ends were trimmed by 6 bases and 8 bases, with 16 bases remaining between them. Germline V gives CDR1 DFQATT, CDR2 SNEGSKA (reference sequence). The CDR3 is 12 residues long. The CDR3 sequence: CSAPDSFGGYTF. CDR3 sequence (DNA): TGCAGTGCACCGGACTCCTTTGGGGGCTACACCTTC.

About this clonotype: At one boundary the junction diverges from the germline segment, which might be a read error. This chain links TRBV2 with TRBJ2-2; possibly TRBD1 for D (6 bases). The CDR3 runs 14 residues. Germline CDR1 and CDR2: SNHLY and FYNNEI. The CDR3 sequence: CAGRGISRAGELFF. CDR3 sequence (DNA): TGTGCCGGCAGGGGTATTTCTAGGGCCGGGGAGCTGTTTTTT.

This clonotype has more than one count but fewer than ten. The chain carries TRBV19 and TRBJ2-7, with D unclear. Trimming left V 3 bases short and J 2 bases short, with 8 bases between. In germline, CDR1 is LNHDA, CDR2 SQIVND (reference sequence). The CDR3 is made up of 13 amino acids. The CDR3 bases are TGTGCCAGTAGTATTGGCGGAACCTACGAGCAGTACTTC. It translates to CASSIGGTYEQYF.

To note about this clonotype: At one end, the junction sequence differs from germline, possibly due to a read error. The chain recombines TRBV7-6 with TRBJ1-4; TRBD1 matches at 11 bases. From germline, CDR1 is SGHVS and CDR2 FNYEAQ. CDR3 length equals 16 residues. CDR3 coding DNA: TGTGCCGGCAGTGAACCTAGGGGGACAGGGGGAGAAAAACTGTTTTTT. This codes for CAGSEPRGTGGEKLFF.

The chain carries TRBV30 and TRBJ2-7, with a weak D call TRBD1 (5 bases). Trimming took 2 bases from V and 7 from J, leaving 15 bases between them. Looked up from germline, CDR1 is GTSNPN and CDR2 is SVGIG (reference sequence). CDR3 length equals 13 residues. As DNA, the CDR3 is TGTGCCTGGAGTAAGGGGCGGACCGGGGAGCAGTACTTC. This sequence encodes CAWSKGRTGEQYF.

This clonotype was seen a handful of times. This chain joins TRBV20-1 and TRBJ1-4; no definite D call. This CDR3 region has 13 residues. Trimming took 2 bases from V and 2 from J, leaving 6 bases between them. Germline lookup yields CDR1 DFQATT and CDR2 SNEGSKA (reference sequence). The CDR3: CSARSGTNEKLFF. The DNA for the CDR3 is TGCAGTGCTAGATCGGGGACTAATGAAAAACTGTTTTTT.

In this sample, this clonotype turned up many times. This CDR3 is CSARDFARRDFYGYTF. The DNA for the CDR3 is TGCAGTGCTAGAGATTTCGCTAGGCGGGATTTTTATGGCTACACCTTC. The rearrangement uses TRBV20-1 and TRBJ1-2, with D hard to call. V was cut by 0 bases and J by 5 bases, with 19 bases left in between. The CDR3 is 16 residues long. Germline-derived CDR1 and CDR2 are DFQATT and SNEGSKA (reference sequence).

The chain is built from TRBV11-1 and TRBJ2-7; D may correspond to TRBD1 or TRBD2 (5 bases each). The better agreement between TRBJ2-5 and the DNA end casts doubt on the J call. Germline CDR1 SGHAT, CDR2 FQDESV (reference sequence). The CDR3 is made up of 13 amino acids. CDR3 bases: TGTGCCAGCAGCCCCGGGACGAAGGAGACCCAGTACTTC. This translates into CASSPGTKETQYF.

This clonotype was observed a few times. The V call is TRBV24-1, the J call TRBJ1-2; no clear D. CDR3 length: 12 amino acids. Trimming pared 3 bases from V and 5 bases from J, leaving 6 bases between. Germline CDR1 is KGHDR and CDR2 is SFDVKD. The CDR3 sequence: CATSDGPYGYTF. In DNA, the CDR3 is TGTGCCACCAGTGATGGACCTTATGGCTACACCTTC.

This clonotype has a count of ten or more. The chain carries TRBV6-5 and TRBJ2-7, with 7 bases that match TRBD1. The length of the CDR3 is 14 residues. V was clipped by 8 bases and J by 2 bases; unmatched bases: 9. The germline gives CDR1 MNHEY, CDR2 SVGAGI. CDR3: CASQEGQGAYEQYF. DNA for the CDR3: TGTGCCAGCCAAGAGGGGCAGGGGGCCTACGAGCAGTACTTC.

As for this clonotype: A much more abundant neighbour one base away suggests this may be a read error. The chain recombines TRBV7-2 with TRBJ2-1; 13 positions agree with TRBD2. Germline V CDR1 and CDR2: SGHTA, FQGNSA. Unmatched junction bases numbered 3, after V lost 4 bases and J lost 0 bases. This CDR3 has 17 amino acids. In nucleotides, the CDR3 is TGTGCCAGCAGCTCCCGGACTAGCGGGGGCTCCTACAATGAGCAGTTCTTC. Its translation: CASSSRTSGGSYNEQFF. Together with reference TRBV7-2 and TRBJ2-1, the CDR3 gives the full variable domain: GAGVSQSPSNKVTEKGKDVELRCDPISGHTALYWYRQSLGQGLEFLIYFQGNSAPDKSGLPSDRFSAERTGGSVSTLTIQRTQQEDSAVYLCASSSRTSGGSYNEQFFGPGTRLTVL.

This clonotype was seen a handful of times. At one of its ends the junction is not consistent with the germline gene, which may arise from a read error. The chain uses TRBV4-3 and TRBJ1-1; TRBD1 might be the D (5 bases). CDR1 and CDR2 from the germline V gene are LGHNA and YSLEER. The CDR3 has 15 amino acids. The CDR3 spells CASSQEMRGRTGAFF. In DNA, the CDR3 is TGCGCCAGCAGCCAAGAGATGCGGGGCCGAACTGGAGCTTTCTTT.

This clonotype has just a few counts. One junction end disagrees with the germline gene, perhaps due to a read error. The V and J genes are TRBV9 and TRBJ2-5, with a possible D match to TRBD1 (5 bases). Germline values: CDR1 SGDLS, CDR2 YYNGEE. The length of the CDR3 is 16 residues. In DNA, the CDR3 is TGTGCCAGCAGCGTAGCTCTGGGGCGGTCCCAAGAGGCCCAGTACTTC. Translating it yields CASSVALGRSQEAQYF.

The chain employs TRBV5-1 and TRBJ1-2; D is ambiguous. Per germline, CDR1 SGHRS and CDR2 YFSETQ. This CDR3 comprises 15 residues. V lost 4 bases and J 8 bases, leaving 21 bases between the germline ends. The CDR3 sequence: CASSGNPTEFWGYTF. The CDR3 coding sequence is TGCGCCAGCAGCGGAAATCCCACTGAATTCTGGGGCTACACCTTC.

The chain combines TRBV3-1 with TRBJ1-5; 9 nucleotides match TRBD1. J lost 3 bases, V lost 4 bases, and 7 bases had no gene match. Germline CDR1 LGHDT, CDR2 YNNKEL (reference sequence). The CDR3 length is 16 residues. CDR3 sequence reads: CASSLKGTGPNQPQHF. The CDR3 DNA sequence: TGTGCCAGCAGCCTAAAAGGGACAGGGCCCAATCAGCCCCAGCATTTT.

The chain carries TRBV7-2 and TRBJ2-3; 9 nucleotides match TRBD2. The trim removed 1 base at V and 0 bases at J, leaving 5 bases unmatched. Germline lookup yields CDR1 SGHTA and CDR2 FQGNSA. The CDR3 consists of 17 residues. The CDR3 nucleotides are TGTGCCAGCAGCTTAGGGCTAGCGGGGTCTAGCACAGATACGCAGTATTTT. This translates into CASSLGLAGSSTDTQYF.

This clonotype was counted a few times. The V gene is TRBV20-1, the J gene TRBJ2-6; D is perhaps TRBD2 (5 bases). V gave up 5 bases and J gave up 4 bases, with 12 bases separating them. CDR1 and CDR2 (germline): DFQATT, SNEGSKA (reference sequence). The CDR3 consists of 14 residues. CDR3 coding DNA: TGCAGTGCTTCGAGGGCTCCCGGGGCCAACGTCCTGACTTTC. The encoded protein is CSASRAPGANVLTF.

This clonotype has at least ten counts. The V call is TRBV28, the J call TRBJ2-7; the match to TRBD2 covers 11 bases. This CDR3 has 17 residues. Per the germline V gene, CDR1 is MDHEN and CDR2 is SYDVKM. V shed 5 bases and J 1 base; nucleotides not matched to a gene: 10. The CDR3 is CASSPYPSGGLSYEQYF. CDR3 coding DNA: TGTGCCAGCAGTCCCTATCCTAGCGGGGGGCTTTCCTACGAGCAGTACTTC.

This clonotype was seen more than once but under ten times. The J gene is TRBJ2-1, the V gene TRBV9; 9 bases map to TRBD2. The V gene end was trimmed by 0 bases and the J gene end by 6 bases; junction bases not matched to a gene: 4. Germline CDR1 and CDR2: SGDLS and YYNGEE. CDR3 size: 15 residues. The CDR3 is CASSVVQRGVNEQFF. The CDR3 coding sequence is TGTGCCAGCAGCGTAGTTCAGCGGGGGGTCAATGAGCAGTTCTTC.

This clonotype has at least ten counts. The chain couples TRBV29-1 to TRBJ2-1, with a possible D match to TRBD1 (5 bases). V was pared by 3 bases and J by 0 bases, with 9 bases between. Per germline, CDR1 SQVTM and CDR2 ANQGSEA. The CDR3 has 14 amino acids. In DNA form, the CDR3 reads TGCAGCGTTGATCGTCAGGGCTCCTACAATGAGCAGTTCTTC. Protein: CSVDRQGSYNEQFF.

V gene TRBV27 combines with J gene TRBJ2-3; 8 nucleotides match TRBD2. Germline CDR1 MNHEY, CDR2 SMNVEV (reference sequence). V lost 7 bases to trimming and J lost 4 bases; unmatched junction nucleotides: 7. The CDR3 length is 14 residues. CDR3 DNA: TGTGCCAGCACCCATAGACTAGCGCCAGATACGCAGTATTTT. It codes for CASTHRLAPDTQYF.

This clonotype has more than one count but fewer than ten. The V gene is TRBV12-3 or TRBV12-4, the J gene TRBJ2-7; D is perhaps TRBD2 (5 bases). V was pared by 6 bases and J by 7 bases, with 19 bases between. The CDR3 sequence is 14 residues long. CDR3 DNA: TGTGCCAGCAGGGCCCTGGAGAGGGTGGAGGAGCAGTACTTC. Translation gives CASRALERVEEQYF.